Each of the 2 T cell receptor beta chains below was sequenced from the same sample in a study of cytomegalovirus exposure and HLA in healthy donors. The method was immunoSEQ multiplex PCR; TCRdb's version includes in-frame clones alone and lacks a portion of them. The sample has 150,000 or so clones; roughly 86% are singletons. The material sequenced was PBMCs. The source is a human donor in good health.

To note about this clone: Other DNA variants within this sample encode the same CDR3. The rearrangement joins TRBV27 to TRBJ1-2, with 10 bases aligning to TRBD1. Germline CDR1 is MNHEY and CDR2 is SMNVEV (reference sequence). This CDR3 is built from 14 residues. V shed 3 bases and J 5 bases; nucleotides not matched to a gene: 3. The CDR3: CASSLTGGAYGYTF. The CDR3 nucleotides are TGTGCCAGCAGTTTGACAGGGGGCGCGTATGGCTACACCTTC.

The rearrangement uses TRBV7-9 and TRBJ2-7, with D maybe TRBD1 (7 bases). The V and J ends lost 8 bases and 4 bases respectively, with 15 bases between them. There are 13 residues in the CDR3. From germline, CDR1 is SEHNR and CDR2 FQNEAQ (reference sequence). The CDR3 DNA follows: TGTGCCAGCGGGGGGACAGAAAAATACGAGCAGTACTTC. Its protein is CASGGTEKYEQYF. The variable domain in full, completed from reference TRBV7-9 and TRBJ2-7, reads DTGVSQNPRHKITKRGQNVTFRCDPISEHNRLYWYRQTLGQGPEFLTYFQNEAQLEKSRLLSDRFSAERPKGSFSTLEIQRTEQGDSAMYLCASGGTEKYEQYFGPGTRLTVT.